This TCR beta chain was observed in a study of blood T cell repertoires in COVID-19. In the study overall: Samples of COVID-19 (acute and convalescent) were obtained from the United States, Italy and Spain. The analysed material was cDNA or gDNA that came from T cells, B-cell-depleted T cells, or PBMCs.

This clone was seen just once. Assay: immunoSEQ multiplex PCR; the TCRdb copy retains only in-frame clones and omits some. The data show about 180,000 clones, with roughly nine tenths seen just once and approximately 2% held by the top ten. The source of this sequence is a man younger than 35 who had recovered from COVID-19. Material: peripheral blood.

DNA for the CDR3: TGTGCCAGCAGCTTAGTCGCGCAAGAGACCCAGTACTTC. Its translation: CASSLVAQETQYF. The chain combines TRBV7-9 with TRBJ2-5; no definite D call. CDR3 length: 13 amino acids. Germline CDR1 reads SEHNR; CDR2 reads FQNEAQ (reference sequence). The V and J ends lost 1 base and 2 bases respectively, with 5 bases between them.